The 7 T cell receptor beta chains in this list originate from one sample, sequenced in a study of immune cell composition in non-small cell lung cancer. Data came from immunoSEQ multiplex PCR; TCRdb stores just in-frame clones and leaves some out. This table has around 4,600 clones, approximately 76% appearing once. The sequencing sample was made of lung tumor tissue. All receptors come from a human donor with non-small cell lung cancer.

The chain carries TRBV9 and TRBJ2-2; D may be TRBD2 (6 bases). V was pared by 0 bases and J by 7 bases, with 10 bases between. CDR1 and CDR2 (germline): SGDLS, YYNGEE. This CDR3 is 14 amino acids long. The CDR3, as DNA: TGTGCCAGCAGCGTAGAATCGGGGGTCGGGGAGCTGTTTTTT. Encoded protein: CASSVESGVGELFF.

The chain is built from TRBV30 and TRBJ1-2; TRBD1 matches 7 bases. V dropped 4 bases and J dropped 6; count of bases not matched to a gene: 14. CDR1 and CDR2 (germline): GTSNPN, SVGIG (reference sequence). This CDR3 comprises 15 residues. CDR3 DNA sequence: TGTGCCTGGACCGGGACAGAGTGGGCACGAGATGGCTACACCTTC. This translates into CAWTGTEWARDGYTF.

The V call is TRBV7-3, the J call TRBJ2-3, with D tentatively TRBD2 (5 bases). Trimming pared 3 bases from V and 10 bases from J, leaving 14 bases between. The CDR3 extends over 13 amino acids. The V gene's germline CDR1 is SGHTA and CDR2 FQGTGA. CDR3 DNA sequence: TGTGCCAGCAGCTTGGGTAGCGCCGATCCGCAGTATTTT. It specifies CASSLGSADPQYF.

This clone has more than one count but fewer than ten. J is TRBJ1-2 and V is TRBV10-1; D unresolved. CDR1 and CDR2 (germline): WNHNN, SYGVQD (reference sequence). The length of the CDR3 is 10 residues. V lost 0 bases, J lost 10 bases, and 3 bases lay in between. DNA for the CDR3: TGCGCCAGCAGTGAGTCGTACTACACCTTC. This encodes CASSESYYTF.

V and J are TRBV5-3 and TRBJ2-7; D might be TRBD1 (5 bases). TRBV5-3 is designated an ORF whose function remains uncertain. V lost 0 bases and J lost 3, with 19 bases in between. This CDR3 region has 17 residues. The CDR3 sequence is CARSLVTESGLNYEQYF. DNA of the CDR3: TGTGCCAGAAGCTTGGTGACAGAGTCCGGCCTCAACTACGAGCAGTACTTC.

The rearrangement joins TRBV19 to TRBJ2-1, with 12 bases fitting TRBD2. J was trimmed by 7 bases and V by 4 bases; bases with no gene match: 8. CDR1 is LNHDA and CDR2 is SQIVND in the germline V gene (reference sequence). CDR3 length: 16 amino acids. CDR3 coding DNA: TGTGCCAGTAGTACCCTACTGACTAGCGGGGGAAATGAGCAGTTCTTC. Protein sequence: CASSTLLTSGGNEQFF. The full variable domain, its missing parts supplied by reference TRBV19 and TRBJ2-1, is DGGITQSPKYLFRKEGQNVTLSCEQNLNHDAMYWYRQDPGQGLRLIYYSQIVNDFQKGDIAEGYSVSREKKESFPLTVTSAQKNPTAFYLCASSTLLTSGGNEQFFGPGTRLTVL.

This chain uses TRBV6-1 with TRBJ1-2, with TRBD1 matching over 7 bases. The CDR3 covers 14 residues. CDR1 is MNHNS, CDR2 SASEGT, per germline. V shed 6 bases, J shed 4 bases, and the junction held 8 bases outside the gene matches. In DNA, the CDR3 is TGTGCCAGCAGGCGACAGGGAGAGGGCTATGGCTACACCTTC. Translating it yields CASRRQGEGYGYTF.